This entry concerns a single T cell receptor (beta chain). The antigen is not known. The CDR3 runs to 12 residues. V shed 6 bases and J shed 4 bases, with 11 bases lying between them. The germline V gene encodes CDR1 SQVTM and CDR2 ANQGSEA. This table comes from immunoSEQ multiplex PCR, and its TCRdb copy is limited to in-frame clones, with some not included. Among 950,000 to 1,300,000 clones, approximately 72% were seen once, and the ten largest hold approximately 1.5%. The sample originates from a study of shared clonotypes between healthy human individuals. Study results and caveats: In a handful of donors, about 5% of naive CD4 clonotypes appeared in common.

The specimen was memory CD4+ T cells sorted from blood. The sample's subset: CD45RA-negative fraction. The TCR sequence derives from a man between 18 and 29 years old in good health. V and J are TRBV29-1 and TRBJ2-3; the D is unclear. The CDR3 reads CSVQRSSDTQYF. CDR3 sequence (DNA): TGCAGCGTGCAAAGAAGTTCAGATACGCAGTATTTT.